The 18 T cell receptor beta chains below all came from one sample that was sequenced in a study of beta chain features in type 1 diabetes. Study-level findings and limits: TCRB CDR3 length was moderately but significantly reduced in all four CD4+ subsets of Type 1 diabetes patients.

The whole isolated RNA underwent reverse transcription, so sequencing captured expressed TCRB transcripts. Generated by immunoSEQ multiplex PCR, the TCRdb table keeps only in-frame clones and is missing some. The table records 330,000 or so clones, over 9.5% of them present only once. These receptors have no identified antigens. Source material: naive CD4+ T cells from blood. Every receptor here comes from a woman younger than 30 with type 1 diabetes.

This clone was recorded a few times. The chain has TRBV6-6 and TRBJ1-1; 8 nucleotides agree with TRBD1. With 4 bases clipped from V and 8 bases from J, the junction kept 3 bases outside the gene matches. Germline CDR1 MNHNY, CDR2 SVGAGI (reference sequence). The CDR3 has 12 residues. CDR3 in DNA: TGTGCCAGCAGTTCCGACAGGGGAGAAGCTTTCTTT. Its translation: CASSSDRGEAFF.

The chain joins TRBV7-2 to TRBJ2-5, with 7 nucleotides matching TRBD2. The germline gives CDR1 SGHTA, CDR2 FQGNSA. J was trimmed by 4 bases and V by 7 bases; bases with no gene match: 12. CDR3 length: 15 amino acids. Written as DNA, the CDR3 is TGTGCCAGCACCCCCTCAGCGGGATCCGGAGAGACCCAGTACTTC. Its protein product is CASTPSAGSGETQYF.

The chain has TRBV28 and TRBJ1-5, with a possible D match to TRBD1 (5 bases). Trimming pared 6 bases from V and 1 base from J, leaving 16 bases between. Germline CDR1 and CDR2: MDHEN and SYDVKM. The CDR3 loop spans 16 amino acids. In nucleotides, the CDR3 is TGTGCCAGCAGCCGTGCCCAGCCAGGGAGCAATCAGCCCCAGCATTTT. Protein product: CASSRAQPGSNQPQHF.

The chain carries TRBV7-2 and TRBJ2-5; 9 positions agree with TRBD2. Germline loops: CDR1 SGHTA, CDR2 FQGNSA. This CDR3 contains 15 residues. The trim removed 3 bases at V and 2 bases at J, leaving 4 bases unmatched. CDR3 sequence: CASSLASGKQETQYF. The CDR3, as DNA: TGTGCCAGCAGCTTGGCTAGCGGGAAACAAGAGACCCAGTACTTC.

This clone was counted only a few times. The rearrangement uses TRBV7-3 and TRBJ2-3; 7 bases are a match to TRBD1. CDR1 is SGHTA, CDR2 FQGTGA, per germline. The CDR3 has 15 amino acids. The V segment lost 6 bases and the J segment 3 bases; nucleotides outside the gene matches: 9. The CDR3 coding sequence is TGTGCCAGCAGACCACCGGGACAGAGTACAGATACGCAGTATTTT. Its translation: CASRPPGQSTDTQYF.

This chain uses TRBV6-4 with TRBJ1-2; maybe TRBD1 (6 bases). The CDR3 is 13 amino acids. Germline V lookup: CDR1 MRHNA, CDR2 SNTAGT. V lost 6 bases, J lost 8 bases, and 16 bases lay in between. The DNA for the CDR3 is TGTGCCAGCAGGAATACAGGGATCGGAGGCTACACCTTC. The encoded protein is CASRNTGIGGYTF.

This clone was observed a handful of times. J is TRBJ2-3 and V is TRBV7-3; 11 bases are shared with TRBD2. V gave up 3 bases and J gave up 6 bases; unmatched junction bases: 5. The CDR3 is 15 amino acids. Germline lookup yields CDR1 SGHTA and CDR2 FQGTGA. The CDR3 reads CASSLTSGNGDTQYF. The CDR3 bases are TGTGCCAGCAGCTTGACTAGCGGGAATGGCGATACGCAGTATTTT.

This clone was seen a few times. The chain has TRBV9 and TRBJ2-3; the D is unclear. V lost 4 bases to trimming and J lost 0 bases, with 6 bases between them. Looked up from germline, CDR1 is SGDLS and CDR2 is YYNGEE. CDR3 length: 13 residues. CDR3 bases: TGTGCCAGCAGCTCCCTAAGCACAGATACGCAGTATTTT. The encoded protein is CASSSLSTDTQYF.

The chain joins TRBV4-3 to TRBJ2-5; no reliable D call. The germline gives CDR1 LGHNA, CDR2 YSLEER. V was shortened by 1 base and J by 1 base, with 7 bases between the two germline ends. The CDR3 is made up of 14 amino acids. DNA for the CDR3: TGCGCCAGCAGCCAAGTCGTCTCCCAAGAGACCCAGTACTTC. Protein sequence: CASSQVVSQETQYF.

The chain links TRBV30 to TRBJ1-5; D perhaps matches TRBD1 (6 bases). Germline CDR1 reads GTSNPN; CDR2 reads SVGIG (reference sequence). This CDR3 has 14 amino acids. V lost 2 bases to trimming and J lost 5 bases, with 13 bases between them. The CDR3 here is CAWSTGTSDQPQHF. The DNA for the CDR3 is TGTGCCTGGAGTACCGGGACATCTGATCAGCCCCAGCATTTT.

A word on this clone: Additional DNA sequences in this sample encode the identical CDR3. The chain carries TRBV27 and TRBJ1-5; D is unresolved. Germline assignment: CDR1 MNHEY and CDR2 SMNVEV (reference sequence). The length of the CDR3 is 12 residues. V was clipped by 3 bases and J by 6 bases, with 6 bases between them. In DNA, the CDR3 is TGTGCCAGCAGTTTCTTCGGTCAGCCCCAGCATTTT. It encodes CASSFFGQPQHF.

The chain links TRBV27 to TRBJ2-5; 7 bases agree with TRBD1. This CDR3 has 13 residues. With V trimmed by 6 bases and J by 4 bases, 5 bases remained unmatched. Germline V gene lookup returns CDR1 MNHEY and CDR2 SMNVEV (reference sequence). CDR3 loop: CASRRGPGETQYF. Written as DNA, the CDR3 is TGTGCCAGCAGGAGGGGGCCGGGAGAGACCCAGTACTTC.

This clone was seen a few times. The V call is TRBV5-1, the J call TRBJ2-7; D possibly corresponds to TRBD1 (6 bases). Germline CDR1 is SGHRS and CDR2 is YFSETQ. The CDR3 is 13 residues long. V lost 5 bases to trimming and J lost 2 bases, with 11 bases between them. CDR3 sequence reads: CASSGGQAYEQYF. The CDR3 region has the DNA TGCGCCAGCAGTGGGGGACAAGCCTACGAGCAGTACTTC.

The CDR3 is CASSFSDTQYF. The CDR3 coding sequence is TGTGCCAGCAGCTTCTCCGATACGCAGTATTTT. The gene calls are TRBV7-9 and TRBJ2-3; no definite D call. From germline, CDR1 is SEHNR and CDR2 FQNEAQ (reference sequence). V lost 3 bases to trimming and J lost 6 bases, with 4 bases between them. This CDR3 contains 11 residues.

This sequence joins TRBV7-8 and TRBJ2-2; the D gene is possibly TRBD1 (6 bases). V lost 2 bases and J lost 2, with 9 bases in between. This CDR3 is 15 amino acids long. Germline V gives CDR1 SGHVS, CDR2 FQNEAQ. The CDR3: CASSLRGQNTGELFF. Written as DNA, the CDR3 is TGTGCCAGCAGCTTAAGGGGACAAAACACCGGGGAGCTGTTTTTT.

This clone was seen more than once but under ten times. The V and J genes are TRBV11-2 and TRBJ1-1; a weak D match, TRBD1 (5 bases). The CDR3 runs to 14 residues. Between the trimmed V and J ends, which lost 0 bases and 6 bases, there was a span of 11 bases. The germline V gene encodes CDR1 SGHAT and CDR2 FQNNGV. The CDR3 DNA is TGTGCCAGCAGCTTAGAAGGGGCAGGATCTGAAGCTTTCTTT. This codes for CASSLEGAGSEAFF.

This chain uses TRBV25-1 with TRBJ2-1; weak D call: TRBD1 (6 bases). The V gene lost 5 bases and the J gene lost 6 bases, with 17 bases spanning the gap. CDR3 length equals 15 residues. CDR1 and CDR2 from the germline V gene are MGHDK and SYGVNS. The CDR3 bases are TGTGCCAGCAGTCTGGGGGCAAGCTTGCCCAATGAGCAGTTCTTC. Translating it yields CASSLGASLPNEQFF.

This clone has only a few counts. The genes are TRBV7-9 and TRBJ2-1; 12 nucleotides align to TRBD2. The V segment lost 4 bases and the J segment 1 base; nucleotides outside the gene matches: 8. Germline values: CDR1 SEHNR, CDR2 FQNEAQ (reference sequence). This CDR3 comprises 18 residues. For the CDR3, the DNA is TGTGCCAGCAGCTCACCCCGACTAGCGGGAGTTTCCTACAATGAGCAGTTCTTC. Its translation is CASSSPRLAGVSYNEQFF.